Detailed here is one T cell receptor beta chain. The antigen is undetermined. TCRdb analysed the 5' RACE reads with MiXCR anew, one entry per CDR3 protein. The sample lists more than 65,000 distinct CDR3 sequences; under 8.5% were seen once. This sample was included in a study of spatial heterogeneity in lung cancer. Specified time point: sample taken at primary tumor resection. The CDR3 totals 14 residues. V lost 5 bases and J lost 6; bases outside the gene matches: 8. Study-wide results and limits: Among blood samples, ubiquitous expanded tumor TCRs appeared more at resection than at follow-up.

The TCR originated in a male donor with early-stage non-small cell lung cancer. This chain connects TRBV12-3 or TRBV12-4 to TRBJ2-5, with 8 bases lining up with TRBD2. The source material was PBMCs, sampled at surgery. CDR3 nucleotides: TGTGCCAGCAGTCCAGCGGGAGTTAGAAAGACCCAGTACTTC. Encoded protein: CASSPAGVRKTQYF.